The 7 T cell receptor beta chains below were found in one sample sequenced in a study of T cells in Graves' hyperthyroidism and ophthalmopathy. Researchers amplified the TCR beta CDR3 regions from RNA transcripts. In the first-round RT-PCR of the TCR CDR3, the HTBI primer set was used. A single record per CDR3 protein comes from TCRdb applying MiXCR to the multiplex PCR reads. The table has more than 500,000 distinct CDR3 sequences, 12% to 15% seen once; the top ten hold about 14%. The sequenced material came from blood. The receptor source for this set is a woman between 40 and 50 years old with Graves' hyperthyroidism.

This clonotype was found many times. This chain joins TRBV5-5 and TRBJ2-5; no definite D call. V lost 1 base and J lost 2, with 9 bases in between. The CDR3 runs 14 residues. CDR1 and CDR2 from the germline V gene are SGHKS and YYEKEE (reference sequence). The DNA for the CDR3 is TGTGCCAGCAGCTTGTGGGCGATTCAAGAGACCCAGTACTTC. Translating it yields CASSLWAIQETQYF.

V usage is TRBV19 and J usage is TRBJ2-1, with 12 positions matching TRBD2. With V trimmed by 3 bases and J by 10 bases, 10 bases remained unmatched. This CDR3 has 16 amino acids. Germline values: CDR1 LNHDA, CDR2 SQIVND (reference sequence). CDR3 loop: CASSISGLAGIHEQFF. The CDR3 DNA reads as TGTGCCAGTAGTATCTCCGGACTAGCGGGAATCCACGAGCAGTTCTTC.

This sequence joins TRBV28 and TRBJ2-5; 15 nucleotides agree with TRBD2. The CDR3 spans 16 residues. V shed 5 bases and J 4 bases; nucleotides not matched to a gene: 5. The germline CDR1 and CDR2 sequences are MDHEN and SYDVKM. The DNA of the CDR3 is TGTGCCAGCAGTCCCAGGACTAGCGGGAGGGCAGAGACCCAGTACTTC. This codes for CASSPRTSGRAETQYF.

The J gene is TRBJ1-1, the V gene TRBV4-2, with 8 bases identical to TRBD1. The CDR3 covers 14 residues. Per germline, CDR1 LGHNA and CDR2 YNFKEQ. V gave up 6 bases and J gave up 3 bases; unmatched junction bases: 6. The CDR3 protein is CASSPGQAYTEAFF. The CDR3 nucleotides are TGTGCCAGCAGTCCGGGACAGGCCTACACTGAAGCTTTCTTT.

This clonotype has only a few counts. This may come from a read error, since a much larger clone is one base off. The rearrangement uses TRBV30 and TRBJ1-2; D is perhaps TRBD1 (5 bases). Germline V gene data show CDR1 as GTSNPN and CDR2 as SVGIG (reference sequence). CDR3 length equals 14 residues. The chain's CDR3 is CAWTGIQGDYGYAF. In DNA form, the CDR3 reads TGTGCCTGGACAGGGATTCAAGGGGACTATGGCTACGCCTTC.

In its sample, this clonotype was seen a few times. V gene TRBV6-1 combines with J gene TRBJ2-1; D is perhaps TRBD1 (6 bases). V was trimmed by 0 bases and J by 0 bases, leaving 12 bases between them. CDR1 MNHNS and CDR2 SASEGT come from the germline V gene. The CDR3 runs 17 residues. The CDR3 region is CASSEAPRQASYNEQFF. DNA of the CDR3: TGTGCCAGCAGTGAAGCACCTCGACAGGCCTCCTACAATGAGCAGTTCTTC.

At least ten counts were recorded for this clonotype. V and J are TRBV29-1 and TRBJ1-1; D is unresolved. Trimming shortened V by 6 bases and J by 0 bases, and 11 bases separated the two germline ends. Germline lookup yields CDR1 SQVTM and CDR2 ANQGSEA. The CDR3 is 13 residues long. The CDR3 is CSVLDGLNTEAFF. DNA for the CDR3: TGCAGCGTCCTGGACGGATTGAACACTGAAGCTTTCTTT.